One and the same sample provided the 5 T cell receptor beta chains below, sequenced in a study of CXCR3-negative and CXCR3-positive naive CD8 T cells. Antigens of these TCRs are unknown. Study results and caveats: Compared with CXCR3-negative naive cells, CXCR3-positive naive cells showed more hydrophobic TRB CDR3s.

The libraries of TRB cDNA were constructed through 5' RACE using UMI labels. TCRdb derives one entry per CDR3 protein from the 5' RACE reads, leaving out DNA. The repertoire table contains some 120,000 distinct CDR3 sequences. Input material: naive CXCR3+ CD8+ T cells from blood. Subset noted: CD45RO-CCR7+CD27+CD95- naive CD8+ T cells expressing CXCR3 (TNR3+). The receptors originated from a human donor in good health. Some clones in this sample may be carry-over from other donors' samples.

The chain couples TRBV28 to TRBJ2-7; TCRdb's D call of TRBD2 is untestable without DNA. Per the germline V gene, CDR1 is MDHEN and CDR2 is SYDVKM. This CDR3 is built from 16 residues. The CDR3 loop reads CASNGRLAGSSYEQYF.

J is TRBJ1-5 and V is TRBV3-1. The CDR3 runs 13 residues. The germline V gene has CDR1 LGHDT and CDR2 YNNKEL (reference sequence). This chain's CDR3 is CASSQDEETPQHF.

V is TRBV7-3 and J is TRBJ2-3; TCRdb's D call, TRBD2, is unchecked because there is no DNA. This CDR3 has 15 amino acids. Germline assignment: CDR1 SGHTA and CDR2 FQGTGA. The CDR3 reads CASRLTSGGADTQYF.

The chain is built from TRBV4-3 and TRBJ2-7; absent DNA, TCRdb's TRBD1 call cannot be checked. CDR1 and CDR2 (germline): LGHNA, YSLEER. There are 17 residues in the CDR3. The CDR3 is CASSQDATGQGAQEQYF.

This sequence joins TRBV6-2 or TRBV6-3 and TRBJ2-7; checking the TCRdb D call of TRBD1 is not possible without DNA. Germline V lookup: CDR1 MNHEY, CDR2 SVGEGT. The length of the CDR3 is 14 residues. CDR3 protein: CASSYSGASYEQYF.